Each of the 20 T cell receptor beta chains below was sequenced from the same sample in a study of technical replicates of blood from several donors. Data came from immunoSEQ multiplex PCR; TCRdb stores just in-frame clones and leaves some out. Of approximately 64,000 clones listed, around 85% were seen once; the top ten hold less than 6.5%. Sequencing was carried out using PBMCs. Receptors were obtained from a human donor in good health. Some clones in this sample may be carry-over from other donors' samples.

The V call is TRBV7-2, the J call TRBJ1-2, with TRBD1 as a possible D gene (5 bases). V was pared by 6 bases and J by 3 bases, with 5 bases between. Germline CDR1 reads SGHTA; CDR2 reads FQGNSA. The CDR3 has 11 amino acids. DNA of the CDR3: TGTGCCAGCAGAGGGGACTATGGCTACACCTTC. Protein product: CASRGDYGYTF.

The chain joins TRBV5-6 to TRBJ2-1; 8 bases match TRBD2. The germline V gene encodes CDR1 SGHDT and CDR2 YYEEEE. There are 16 residues in the CDR3. The J segment lost 1 base and the V segment lost 4 bases, leaving 7 bases of the junction unmatched. The CDR3 coding sequence is TGTGCCAGCAGCCTCGAGCGGGAGATATCCTACAATGAGCAGTTCTTC. It yields the protein CASSLEREISYNEQFF.

The chain employs TRBV11-2 and TRBJ2-7; 7 nucleotides match TRBD2. The trim removed 8 bases at V and 4 bases at J, leaving 2 bases unmatched. Germline V lookup: CDR1 SGHAT, CDR2 FQNNGV. The CDR3 spans 11 residues. The CDR3, as DNA: TGTGCCAGCCGGGGGGATTACGAGCAGTACTTC. Protein sequence: CASRGDYEQYF.

The CDR3 loop reads CASSLGGTARSPLHF. The DNA for the CDR3 is TGCGCCAGCAGCTTAGGCGGGACCGCTCGATCACCCCTCCACTTT. This chain joins TRBV5-1 and TRBJ1-6, with TRBD1 as a possible D gene (5 bases). This CDR3 region has 15 residues. Trimming removed 2 bases at V and 10 bases at J, with 16 bases between. Germline V lookup: CDR1 SGHRS, CDR2 YFSETQ.

The V and J genes are TRBV6-5 and TRBJ2-7; no reliable D call. Germline loops: CDR1 MNHEY, CDR2 SVGAGI. This CDR3 contains 11 residues. The V gene lost 2 bases and the J gene lost 7 bases, with 6 bases spanning the gap. CDR3 bases: TGTGCCAGCAGTTACCGGAGTGAGCAGTACTTC. Its translation: CASSYRSEQYF.

This clone came up once. The chain recombines TRBV20-1 with TRBJ1-1; D gene ambiguous. V lost 6 bases and J lost 5, with 10 bases in between. Looked up from germline, CDR1 is DFQATT and CDR2 is SNEGSKA (reference sequence). This CDR3 is 11 amino acids long. CDR3 DNA sequence: TGCAGTGCCCTCACGGGAACTGAAGCTTTCTTT. As protein: CSALTGTEAFF.

By share, this clone counts as large. The CDR3 reads CASSSAGGYHEQYF. The CDR3 nucleotides are TGCGCCAGCAGTTCAGCGGGGGGATATCACGAGCAGTACTTC. The chain joins TRBV5-1 to TRBJ2-7; 9 nucleotides line up with TRBD2. V was clipped by 5 bases and J by 5 bases; unmatched bases: 8. The CDR3 loop spans 14 amino acids. CDR1 and CDR2 (germline): SGHRS, YFSETQ.

The rearrangement joins TRBV19 to TRBJ1-5; D remains ambiguous. Germline CDR1 is LNHDA and CDR2 is SQIVND (reference sequence). The CDR3 is 14 amino acids. Trimming took 1 base from V and 3 from J, leaving 7 bases between them. The CDR3 coding sequence is TGTGCCAGTAGTATAGCCCTCTACAATCAGCCCCAGCATTTT. It specifies CASSIALYNQPQHF.

The rearrangement uses TRBV7-8 and TRBJ2-1, with D perhaps TRBD2 (6 bases). Trimming shortened V by 5 bases and J by 5 bases, and 19 bases separated the two germline ends. The CDR3 totals 16 residues. Germline CDR1 SGHVS, CDR2 FQNEAQ. CDR3 sequence (DNA): TGTGCCAGCAGCCGAGGCTCGCGGGAATGGGACAATGAGCAGTTCTTC. It encodes CASSRGSREWDNEQFF. Complete variable domain (other parts from reference TRBV7-8 and TRBJ2-1): GAGVSQSPRYKVAKRGQDVALRCDPISGHVSLFWYQQALGQGPEFLTYFQNEAQLDKSGLPSDRFFAERPEGSVSTLKIQRTQQEDSAVYLCASSRGSREWDNEQFFGPGTRLTVL.

The J gene is TRBJ2-5, the V gene TRBV5-1; D gene unclear. Trimming left V 0 bases short and J 3 bases short, with 6 bases between. This CDR3 comprises 13 residues. The V gene's germline CDR1 is SGHRS and CDR2 YFSETQ. DNA of the CDR3: TGCGCCAGCAGCTTGGTACTCGAAGAGACCCAGTACTTC. Its protein is CASSLVLEETQYF.

V and J are TRBV7-2 and TRBJ1-2; 7 bases are shared with TRBD1. Germline V gives CDR1 SGHTA, CDR2 FQGNSA. This CDR3 has 14 amino acids. Trimming took 4 bases from V and 1 from J; bases not matched to a gene: 3. In DNA form, the CDR3 reads TGTGCCAGCAGCTGGCGACAGGGTAACTATGGCTACACCTTC. As protein: CASSWRQGNYGYTF.

This clone was observed at least ten times. The chain has TRBV15 and TRBJ1-1; D gene unclear. Per germline, CDR1 LNHNV and CDR2 YYDKDF (reference sequence). The CDR3 has 14 amino acids. V was shortened by 0 bases and J by 5 bases, with 10 bases between the two germline ends. The CDR3 loop is CATSRDLLQTEAFF. For the CDR3, the DNA is TGTGCCACCAGCAGAGATTTATTGCAGACTGAAGCTTTCTTT.

This chain uses TRBV5-4 with TRBJ2-6; weak D call: TRBD1 (6 bases). Trimming removed 1 base at V and 2 bases at J, with 13 bases between. CDR1 is SGHNT, CDR2 YYREEE, per germline (reference sequence). CDR3 length: 17 amino acids. In nucleotides, the CDR3 is TGTGCCAGCAGCTTGAGAGGACAGAGGGCTGGGGCCAACGTCCTGACTTTC. Translating gives CASSLRGQRAGANVLTF.

This clone was found once. V and J are TRBV29-1 and TRBJ1-1, with D possibly TRBD1 on 5 matching bases. The CDR3 is made up of 13 amino acids. Germline V lookup: CDR1 SQVTM, CDR2 ANQGSEA. The CDR3 is CGAVRGGWTEAFF. In DNA, the CDR3 is TGCGGCGCCGTCCGGGGGGGGTGGACTGAAGCTTTCTTT.

The chain combines TRBV15 with TRBJ2-7; tentatively, D is TRBD1 (6 bases). The CDR3 sequence is 14 residues long. The V gene lost 1 base and the J gene lost 6 bases, with 13 bases spanning the gap. CDR1 is LNHNV and CDR2 is YYDKDF in the germline V gene (reference sequence). CDR3 DNA sequence: TGTGCCACCAGCAGAGGGGCGGTGGGGGCCGAGCAGTACTTC. It translates to CATSRGAVGAEQYF.

This chain links TRBV30 with TRBJ1-2, with D possibly TRBD1 on 6 matching bases. V lost 5 bases to trimming and J lost 8 bases, with 15 bases between them. Germline values: CDR1 GTSNPN, CDR2 SVGIG (reference sequence). The CDR3 contains 12 residues. CDR3 loop: CAWGDNYMGYTF. The CDR3 DNA reads as TGTGCCTGGGGGGACAACTATATGGGCTACACCTTC. The complete variable domain, with remaining parts taken from reference TRBV30 and TRBJ1-2, reads SQTIHQWPATLVQPVGSPLSLECTVEGTSNPNLYWYRQAAGRGLQLLFYSVGIGQISSEVPQNLSASRPQDRQFILSSKKLLLSDSGFYLCAWGDNYMGYTFGSGTRLTVV.

The chain is built from TRBV2 and TRBJ2-7, with a weak D call TRBD2 (5 bases). Trimming took off 2 bases at V and 4 bases at J, with 6 bases between the two ends. The CDR3 is 12 residues long. Germline CDR1 and CDR2: SNHLY and FYNNEI. CDR3 amino acids: CASSERTYEQYF. The CDR3, as DNA: TGTGCCAGCAGTGAAAGGACTTACGAGCAGTACTTC.

CDR3 loop: CASSPPPWSRELETQYF. The CDR3 coding sequence is TGTGCCAGCAGCCCTCCTCCCTGGTCGCGGGAGTTGGAGACCCAGTACTTC. V is TRBV7-3 and J is TRBJ2-5, with TRBD2 matching 7 bases. CDR1 is SGHTA, CDR2 FQGTGA, per germline. The CDR3 sequence is 17 residues long. The ends lost 5 bases at V and 5 bases at J; junction bases unmatched: 17.

This chain connects TRBV30 to TRBJ2-6, with D perhaps matching TRBD2 (7 bases). The germline V and J ends were trimmed by 3 bases and 4 bases, with 16 bases remaining between them. Per the germline V gene, CDR1 is GTSNPN and CDR2 is SVGIG (reference sequence). The CDR3 sequence is 16 residues long. CDR3: CAWRGGAPGGANVLTF. CDR3 sequence (DNA): TGTGCCTGGAGAGGGGGGGCCCCGGGAGGGGCCAACGTCCTGACTTTC.

The rearrangement joins TRBV5-1 to TRBJ1-3; 9 bases match TRBD1. This CDR3 is built from 17 residues. Germline values: CDR1 SGHRS, CDR2 YFSETQ. The ends lost 4 bases at V and 1 base at J; junction bases unmatched: 9. CDR3 nucleotides: TGCGCCAGCAGCACCGGGACAGGGTTGGGTTCTGGAAACACCATATATTTT. Translated: CASSTGTGLGSGNTIYF.